These T cell receptor beta chains were read from a single sample in a study of T cell changes during pregnancy in multiple sclerosis. The method was immunoSEQ multiplex PCR; TCRdb's version includes in-frame clones alone and lacks a portion of them. The sample contains about 52,000 clones, around 90% of which appear only once. Sequences were derived from CD4+ T cells from peripheral blood mononuclear cells, sampled before pregnancy. Source of these receptors: a female donor with multiple sclerosis, enrolled in a pregnancy study. The conserved cysteine and the conserved F or W are not part of the CDR3 here. A D gene is named only where the DNA matches it firmly. The size field is filled for only some rows; it gives once, few, many or a size class.

.	TRBV5-1	TRBJ2-3	.	ASSWRSGNTDTQY
TRBD2	TRBV4-2	TRBJ2-1	.	ASSQERTSGHNEQF
.	TRBV19	TRBJ2-3	.	ASSPPGLNTDTQY
.	TRBV11-2	TRBJ1-2	.	ASSPGRVN
TRBD1	TRBV4-2	TRBJ1-4	once	ASSPGQGNEKLF
.	TRBV5-8	TRBJ1-4	.	ASSYGLNNEKLF
TRBD2	TRBV5-4	TRBJ2-2	.	ASSPGGSGRMGELF
TRBD2	TRBV10-2	TRBJ2-1	.	ASSIGGSTYNEQF
.	TRBV15	TRBJ1-3	.	ATSRELGDSGNTIY
.	TRBV6-5	TRBJ1-4	.	ASRSRGQPNEKLF
TRBD1	TRBV7-3	TRBJ1-1	.	ASSLMGQSMNTEAF
TRBD1	TRBV11-2	TRBJ2-7	.	ASSLEQGVTYEQY
TRBD2	TRBV28	TRBJ2-7	.	ASSSFWTSGSLHPYEQY
.	TRBV20-1	TRBJ2-5	.	PNRTAGFPY
.	TRBV30	TRBJ2-7	.	AWSVPPRDEQY
TRBD1	TRBV10-3	TRBJ2-1	once	AIREGQAGFQF
.	TRBV11-1	TRBJ1-1	.	ASSPPTGLLDHTEAF
.	TRBV7-9	TRBJ1-4	.	ASSQDLPNEKLF
.	TRBV15	TRBJ2-7	.	ATSSYSSYEQY
.	TRBV30	TRBJ1-2	few	ACLGAHMGYT
TRBD1	TRBV28	TRBJ1-4	.	ASSLDKGTDATNEKLF
TRBD2	TRBV5-1	TRBJ2-1	.	ASSGRTSGTYNEQF
TRBD1	TRBV7-9	TRBJ2-1	.	ASKEQGLSNEQF
TRBD1	TRBV11-2	TRBJ1-2	.	ASRKTGNYGYT
.	TRBV11-2	TRBJ2-5	.	ASSLGRGRVGETQY
TRBD2	TRBV19	TRBJ2-5	.	ASSSAGGGKTQY
TRBD2	TRBV11-2	TRBJ2-1	.	ASSFSLAGSVIYNEQF
TRBD1	TRBV27	TRBJ1-3	few	ASSLGQGDTIY
.	TRBV25-1	TRBJ1-2	.	ASSDQGPYGYT
.	TRBV7-9	TRBJ1-2	.	ASSRNTGNYGYT
.	TRBV5-1	TRBJ2-3	.	ASARGSTDTQY
.	TRBV6-5	TRBJ2-3	.	ASRIHRDGDTQY
.	TRBV19	TRBJ2-2	.	ASSMRNRGGELF
.	TRBV21-1	TRBJ2-7	.	ASSKDRSVRTIYEQY
TRBD1	TRBV6-6	TRBJ2-7	.	ASRVSGTGAYEQY
.	TRBV5-6	TRBJ2-1	.	ASRDNSYNEQF
.	TRBV19	TRBJ1-2	.	ASRIRQGYYGYT
TRBD1	TRBV6-1	TRBJ1-1	.	ASRDRAFVEAF
TRBD2	TRBV6-1	TRBJ2-1	.	ASSSGTSGKNEQF
TRBD1	TRBV7-8	TRBJ2-1	.	ASSSDRGVDNEQF
.	TRBV18	TRBJ1-1	.	ASSPRSGSPTEAF
.	TRBV28	TRBJ2-7	.	ASSFIRGKNYEQY
TRBD1	TRBV13	TRBJ2-7	.	ASTSLRRTGTYEQY
.	TRBV5-1	TRBJ2-3	.	ASNQQGTSTDTQY
.	TRBV28	TRBJ2-7	.	ASSLSAGTYEQY
TRBD1	TRBV7-9	TRBJ2-3	once	ASSKGQGTDTQY
.	TRBV7-9	TRBJ2-5	.	ASSLREYQETQY